Shown below are 24 T cell receptor beta chains from a single sample sequenced in a study of CD4 T cell repertoires in COVID-19. These memory T cells were uncultured and sequenced directly after ex vivo isolation. Sequencing was performed with immunoSEQ multiplex PCR; in TCRdb, only in-frame clones are kept and a portion is missing. Here the sample spans roughly 23,000 clones, around 90% being singletons. Here the sequenced sample was central memory CD4+ T cells from blood, taken before the COVID-19 pandemic. Every receptor here comes from a human donor who had COVID-19.

The chain uses TRBV7-9 and TRBJ1-4; the D gene is possibly TRBD1 (6 bases). Germline CDR1 reads SEHNR; CDR2 reads FQNEAQ (reference sequence). The V end lost 1 base, the J end lost 4 bases, and 10 bases lay between the germline ends. The CDR3 is 15 amino acids. The CDR3 nucleotides read TGTGCCAGCAGCTTAGGCGGCAGGGGTAATGAAAAACTGTTTTTT. Amino acids: CASSLGGRGNEKLFF.

The chain couples TRBV28 to TRBJ2-7; 10 nucleotides agree with TRBD2. CDR3 length equals 16 residues. Germline V lookup: CDR1 MDHEN, CDR2 SYDVKM. The V and J ends lost 6 bases and 3 bases, in that order; junction bases with no gene match: 11. CDR3 DNA sequence: TGTGCCAGCAGCGGACTAGCGGCACCGAAATTCTACGAGCAGTACTTC. Its translation is CASSGLAAPKFYEQYF. The complete variable domain, with remaining parts taken from reference TRBV28 and TRBJ2-7, reads DVKVTQSSRYLVKRTGEKVFLECVQDMDHENMFWYRQDPGLGLRLIYFSYDVKMKEKGDIPEGYSVSREKKERFSLILESASTNQTSMYLCASSGLAAPKFYEQYFGPGTRLTVT.

This sequence joins TRBV7-3 and TRBJ2-3, with a weak D call TRBD2 (6 bases). The CDR3 contains 13 residues. V was shortened by 4 bases and J by 5 bases, with 10 bases between the two germline ends. Germline CDR1 SGHTA, CDR2 FQGTGA. The CDR3: CASSYGGGDTQYF. The DNA of the CDR3 is TGTGCCAGCAGCTACGGGGGAGGAGATACGCAGTATTTT.

V usage is TRBV9 and J usage is TRBJ2-5; TRBD2 agrees at 13 bases. V trimming: 4 bases; J trimming: 4 bases; junction bases outside the gene matches: 13. Germline V CDR1 and CDR2: SGDLS, YYNGEE. CDR3 length equals 18 residues. The CDR3 sequence: CASSPSGTSGDPGETQYF. The CDR3 DNA is TGTGCCAGCAGCCCCAGCGGGACTAGCGGGGACCCGGGAGAGACCCAGTACTTC. Looking up the rest from reference TRBV9 and TRBJ2-5 gives the full variable domain: DSGVTQTPKHLITATGQRVTLRCSPRSGDLSVYWYQQSLDQGLQFLIQYYNGEERAKGNILERFSAQQFPDLHSELNLSSLELGDSALYFCASSPSGTSGDPGETQYFGPGTRLLVL.

The chain carries TRBV19 and TRBJ1-2; TRBD1 is a possible D gene (5 bases). CDR3 length: 13 residues. V was clipped by 5 bases and J by 7 bases, with 14 bases between them. The germline gives CDR1 LNHDA, CDR2 SQIVND (reference sequence). DNA of the CDR3: TGTGCCAGTAGTTCACAGGACCGAACTGGCTACACCTTC. Translating gives CASSSQDRTGYTF. Supplemented by reference TRBV19 and TRBJ1-2, the full variable domain reads DGGITQSPKYLFRKEGQNVTLSCEQNLNHDAMYWYRQDPGQGLRLIYYSQIVNDFQKGDIAEGYSVSREKKESFPLTVTSAQKNPTAFYLCASSSQDRTGYTFGSGTRLTVV.

The V gene is TRBV6-5, the J gene TRBJ2-7; tentative D call: TRBD1 (5 bases). V lost 2 bases and J lost 6, with 5 bases in between. Germline loops: CDR1 MNHEY, CDR2 SVGAGI. The CDR3 is 11 amino acids. This chain's CDR3 is CASSYQGEQYF. DNA for the CDR3: TGTGCCAGCAGTTACCAGGGCGAGCAGTACTTC.

V gene TRBV9 combines with J gene TRBJ2-3; 9 bases map to TRBD1. The CDR3 consists of 14 residues. From germline, CDR1 is SGDLS and CDR2 YYNGEE. The junction had 3 bases not matched to a gene; V was cut back by 0 bases and J by 7 bases. Written as DNA, the CDR3 is TGTGCCAGCAGCGTAGAGGACAGGGGAAATACGCAGTATTTT. Translated, it gives CASSVEDRGNTQYF.

CDR3 sequence: CASSQPSGRSTDTQYF. CDR3 DNA sequence: TGCGCCAGCAGCCAACCTAGCGGGAGGAGCACAGATACGCAGTATTTT. J is TRBJ2-3 and V is TRBV4-1; TRBD2 agrees at 11 bases. The germline V gene encodes CDR1 MGHRA and CDR2 YSYEKL. With V trimmed by 2 bases and J by 0 bases, 1 base remained unmatched. This CDR3 is built from 16 residues.

The gene calls are TRBV5-1 and TRBJ2-3, with 14 bases fitting TRBD2. The CDR3 totals 17 residues. Unmatched junction bases numbered 6, after V lost 3 bases and J lost 3 bases. Germline CDR1 reads SGHRS; CDR2 reads YFSETQ. DNA for the CDR3: TGCGCCAGCAGCTCCCCGACTAGCGGGAGGGTAACAGATACGCAGTATTTT. Its translation is CASSSPTSGRVTDTQYF.

The rearrangement joins TRBV7-8 to TRBJ2-5; D perhaps matches TRBD1 (5 bases). Trimming removed 4 bases at V and 5 bases at J, with 14 bases between. Germline V gives CDR1 SGHVS, CDR2 FQNEAQ. The CDR3 covers 14 residues. CDR3 sequence (DNA): TGTGCCAGCAGCTATAAAGGGGTTAGGGAGACCCAGTACTTC. Its protein product is CASSYKGVRETQYF.

The chain carries TRBV7-2 and TRBJ2-1, with TRBD1 identical over 7 bases. Germline loops: CDR1 SGHTA, CDR2 FQGNSA. The CDR3 covers 16 residues. The V gene end was trimmed by 5 bases and the J gene end by 2 bases; junction bases not matched to a gene: 9. The CDR3 nucleotides are TGTGCCAGCAGCAGAACAACCGGGACAGCCTACAATGAGCAGTTCTTC. Amino acid sequence: CASSRTTGTAYNEQFF.

The chain carries TRBV10-1 and TRBJ2-7, with 7 bases identical to TRBD1. CDR1 and CDR2 from the germline V gene are WNHNN and SYGVQD (reference sequence). This CDR3 is 15 amino acids long. V dropped 0 bases and J dropped 6; count of bases not matched to a gene: 8. The CDR3 loop reads CASSESKGGGPEQYF. CDR3 sequence (DNA): TGCGCCAGCAGTGAGTCGAAAGGGGGCGGACCCGAGCAGTACTTC.

The chain couples TRBV6-1 to TRBJ1-5; tentative D call: TRBD1 (5 bases). The ends were cut back, 1 base at V and 7 bases at J, with 17 bases in the middle. The CDR3 loop spans 16 amino acids. Germline V gene data show CDR1 as MNHNS and CDR2 as SASEGT. Written as DNA, the CDR3 is TGTGCCAGCAGTGAAGGGTCGAGGGGCAGCGGGCAGCCCCAGCATTTT. As protein: CASSEGSRGSGQPQHF.

V and J are TRBV18 and TRBJ2-7, with 7 bases matching TRBD2. V shed 5 bases and J 2 bases; nucleotides not matched to a gene: 3. From germline, CDR1 is KGHSH and CDR2 LQKENI. The CDR3 extends over 13 amino acids. CDR3 bases: TGTGCCAGCTCAGGCGGGGGAACCTACGAGCAGTACTTC. This translates into CASSGGGTYEQYF.

CDR3 region: CASSEGSQGGSYTF. The CDR3 bases are TGTGCCAGCAGTGAAGGTTCACAAGGAGGAAGCTACACCTTC. V gene TRBV2 combines with J gene TRBJ1-2; D unresolved. The ends were cut back, 1 base at V and 9 bases at J, with 15 bases in the middle. CDR1 and CDR2 from the germline V gene are SNHLY and FYNNEI. The CDR3 totals 14 residues.

The chain employs TRBV18 and TRBJ2-3; D may be TRBD1 (6 bases). Germline values: CDR1 KGHSH, CDR2 LQKENI. The CDR3 length is 14 residues. Trimming took 3 bases from V and 4 from J, leaving 11 bases between them. CDR3 in amino acids: CASSPTGQPDTQYF. CDR3 in DNA: TGTGCCAGCTCACCTACTGGACAGCCAGATACGCAGTATTTT.

This chain uses TRBV5-1 with TRBJ1-4; D uncertain. V was trimmed by 0 bases and J by 8 bases, leaving 17 bases between them. Germline loops: CDR1 SGHRS, CDR2 YFSETQ. The CDR3 covers 16 residues. The CDR3 loop reads CASSLGRWAVDEKLFF. The CDR3 DNA reads as TGCGCCAGCAGCTTGGGGAGGTGGGCAGTTGACGAAAAACTGTTTTTT.

This CDR3 is CASSLAGQVTAEQYF. The CDR3 coding sequence is TGCGCCAGCAGCTTGGCGGGACAGGTCACCGCCGAGCAGTACTTC. The J gene is TRBJ2-7, the V gene TRBV5-1; 8 nucleotides line up with TRBD1. Germline CDR1 and CDR2: SGHRS and YFSETQ. The CDR3 is 15 residues long. Trimming cost V 0 bases and J 6 bases; bases outside gene matches: 8. Drawing the rest from reference TRBV5-1 and TRBJ2-7, the complete variable domain is KAGVTQTPRYLIKTRGQQVTLSCSPISGHRSVSWYQQTPGQGLQFLFEYFSETQRNKGNFPGRFSGRQFSNSRSEMNVSTLELGDSALYLCASSLAGQVTAEQYFGPGTRLTVT.

The rearrangement uses TRBV18 and TRBJ1-2; D perhaps matches TRBD1 (6 bases). The CDR3 totals 16 residues. Germline CDR1 is KGHSH and CDR2 is LQKENI. The V gene lost 3 bases and the J gene lost 8 bases, with 22 bases spanning the gap. The chain's CDR3 is CASSPFSGAPPRGYTF. Here the CDR3 DNA reads TGTGCCAGCTCACCTTTCTCAGGGGCGCCCCCGAGAGGCTACACCTTC. The variable domain in full, with the rest retrieved from reference TRBV18 and TRBJ1-2, is NAGVMQNPRHLVRRRGQEARLRCSPMKGHSHVYWYRQLPEEGLKFMVYLQKENIIDESGMPKERFSAEFPKEGPSILRIQQVVRGDSAAYFCASSPFSGAPPRGYTFGSGTRLTVV.

V gene TRBV19 combines with J gene TRBJ2-2; D not certain. The CDR3 extends over 13 amino acids. V was shortened by 8 bases and J by 0 bases, with 7 bases between the two germline ends. Germline values: CDR1 LNHDA, CDR2 SQIVND (reference sequence). CDR3 in DNA: TGTGCCAGTGCGTCTGCGAACACCGGGGAGCTGTTTTTT. Translation: CASASANTGELFF.

This clone was detected a few times. J is TRBJ2-7 and V is TRBV7-9; D is undetermined. The germline gives CDR1 SEHNR, CDR2 FQNEAQ (reference sequence). Trimming stripped 4 bases from V and 5 bases from J, with 18 bases between. This CDR3 region has 15 residues. Written as DNA, the CDR3 is TGTGCCAGCAGCTCCCTCATCGAGAGTAGCCACGAGCAGTACTTC. This gives the protein CASSSLIESSHEQYF.

The genes are TRBV19 and TRBJ2-1; a weak D match, TRBD1 (5 bases). The CDR3 consists of 14 residues. The germline V and J ends were trimmed by 6 bases and 0 bases, with 9 bases remaining between them. Germline V gene lookup returns CDR1 LNHDA and CDR2 SQIVND (reference sequence). CDR3 in DNA: TGTGCCAGTAGGACAGAGATCTCCTACAATGAGCAGTTCTTC. It is translated as CASRTEISYNEQFF.

The chain is built from TRBV2 and TRBJ2-5, with 8 bases identical to TRBD1. Per germline, CDR1 SNHLY and CDR2 FYNNEI. The junction had 8 bases not matched to a gene; V was cut back by 5 bases and J by 3 bases. The CDR3 has 15 amino acids. The CDR3 loop is CASSFRTGREETQYF. CDR3 nucleotide sequence: TGTGCCAGCAGTTTCAGGACAGGGAGAGAAGAGACCCAGTACTTC. The complete variable domain, with remaining parts taken from reference TRBV2 and TRBJ2-5, reads EPEVTQTPSHQVTQMGQEVILRCVPISNHLYFYWYRQILGQKVEFLVSFYNNEISEKSEIFDDQFSVERPDGSNFTLKIRSTKLEDSAMYFCASSFRTGREETQYFGPGTRLLVL.

This sequence joins TRBV2 and TRBJ1-1; 7 bases match TRBD1. Looked up from germline, CDR1 is SNHLY and CDR2 is FYNNEI. The CDR3 has 12 amino acids. V gave up 7 bases and J gave up 5 bases; unmatched junction bases: 4. CDR3 DNA sequence: TGTGCCAGCAAGCCAGGGGGTACTGAAGCTTTCTTT. Translated, it gives CASKPGGTEAFF.